Each of the 6 T cell receptor beta chains below was sequenced from the same sample in a study of T cells in localized non-small cell lung cancer (TCRdb year 2020). The protocol used for the library was the immunoSEQ multiplex PCR assay. Not all clones reach the TCRdb copy of this immuneACCESS table, which keeps in-frame sequences only. Checked studies attribute under half of the gap to unresolved V genes and leave the rest unexplained. For this sample there are about 24,000 clones; approximately 90% appear just once. The ten biggest clones cover 9.4% of the sample. The sequencing used peripheral blood mononuclear cells, collected before any cancer treatment. These receptors originate from a woman aged 35-70 years with stage III lung adenocarcinoma.

This clone was detected only once. The rearrangement joins TRBV19 to TRBJ2-7; 10 bases map to TRBD2. Germline lookup yields CDR1 LNHDA and CDR2 SQIVND (reference sequence). The trim removed 3 bases at V and 7 bases at J, leaving 21 bases unmatched. CDR3 length: 19 residues. This chain's CDR3 is CASSMARGLAGVSYSEQYF. Here the CDR3 DNA reads TGTGCCAGTAGTATGGCCCGGGGGCTAGCGGGAGTGTCCTACTCGGAGCAGTACTTC.

The V call is TRBV18, the J call TRBJ1-1, with 9 bases matching TRBD1. Germline trimming cut 2 bases from V and 5 bases from J; bases unmatched to any gene: 6. The germline V gene has CDR1 KGHSH and CDR2 LQKENI. The CDR3 loop spans 15 amino acids. DNA for the CDR3: TGTGCCAGCTCACCAGGGACAGGGCTTCGAACTGAAGCTTTCTTT. This sequence encodes CASSPGTGLRTEAFF.

A single count supports this clone. The chain uses TRBV11-2 and TRBJ2-5; D is perhaps TRBD1 (8 bases). This CDR3 is built from 17 residues. Trimming shortened V by 0 bases and J by 4 bases, and 18 bases separated the two germline ends. Germline loops: CDR1 SGHAT, CDR2 FQNNGV. The CDR3 reads CASSLEHYRGGLETQYF. CDR3 bases: TGTGCCAGCAGCTTAGAACATTACAGGGGGGGCTTAGAGACCCAGTACTTC.

The chain links TRBV5-4 to TRBJ2-7; no clear D. The CDR3 runs to 13 residues. The germline gives CDR1 SGHNT, CDR2 YYREEE (reference sequence). Trimming took off 1 base at V and 1 base at J, with 6 bases between the two ends. CDR3 region: CASSLFGSYEQYF. The CDR3 nucleotides read TGTGCCAGCAGCTTGTTCGGTTCCTACGAGCAGTACTTC.

The rearrangement uses TRBV7-6 and TRBJ1-3; 7 nucleotides align to TRBD1. Germline V gene sequence: CDR1 SGHVS, CDR2 FNYEAQ. The CDR3 sequence is 15 residues long. V lost 5 bases to trimming and J lost 2 bases; unmatched junction nucleotides: 6. CDR3 protein: CASSISGGAGNTIYF. The CDR3 DNA reads as TGTGCCAGCAGCATCTCAGGGGGAGCTGGAAACACCATATATTTT. The entire variable domain, with the rest obtained from reference TRBV7-6 and TRBJ1-3, is as follows: GAGVSQSPRYKVTKRGQDVALRCDPISGHVSLYWYRQALGQGPEFLTYFNYEAQQDKSGLPNDRFSAERPEGSISTLTIQRTEQRDSAMYRCASSISGGAGNTIYFGEGSWLTVV.

J is TRBJ1-1 and V is TRBV7-3; tentatively, D is TRBD1 (5 bases). The germline gives CDR1 SGHTA, CDR2 FQGTGA. This CDR3 has 15 amino acids. This CDR3 reads CDAIRPGPGNTEAFF. CDR3 DNA: TGTGACGCCATTCGGCCGGGACCAGGGAACACTGAAGCTTTCTTT.